Listed here are 29 T cell receptor beta chains from one sample, sequenced in a study of blood T cells in healthy people across ages. The authors ran a second PCR of 7 to 11 cycles using a sample-barcoded 5' primer and a J-beta primer mix. TCRdb recomputed calls from the 5' RACE reads with MiXCR, one row per CDR3 protein. The sample lists 890,000 or so distinct CDR3 sequences, around 62% occurring once. The sample taken for sequencing was blood. The source of these receptors is a man aged 30-40 years in good health.

The genes are TRBV20-1 and TRBJ1-5; maybe TRBD1 (5 bases). Trimming left V 6 bases short and J 3 bases short, with 18 bases between. Per germline, CDR1 DFQATT and CDR2 SNEGSKA (reference sequence). The CDR3 extends over 15 amino acids. The DNA of the CDR3 is TGCAGTGCCCAATCCGGGGCAGGGTTCAATCAGCCCCAGCATTTT. Amino acid sequence: CSAQSGAGFNQPQHF.

The chain links TRBV20-1 to TRBJ1-4; unclear D gene. CDR1 is DFQATT and CDR2 is SNEGSKA in the germline V gene (reference sequence). The CDR3 contains 14 residues. The ends were cut back, 5 bases at V and 4 bases at J, with 14 bases in the middle. Here the CDR3 reads CSARIEAGNEKLFF. CDR3 sequence (DNA): TGCAGTGCTCGGATAGAGGCCGGTAATGAAAAACTGTTTTTT.

This rearrangement joins TRBV6-5 to TRBJ2-7; 8 bases are shared with TRBD1. The CDR3 is 14 amino acids. V was pared by 6 bases and J by 0 bases, with 4 bases of the junction left unmatched. CDR1 and CDR2 from the germline V gene are MNHEY and SVGAGI. In DNA form, the CDR3 reads TGTGCCAGCAGGACGACAGGGGACTCCTACGAGCAGTACTTC. Translation gives CASRTTGDSYEQYF.

The chain employs TRBV27 and TRBJ2-1, with 8 bases matching TRBD2. Germline values: CDR1 MNHEY, CDR2 SMNVEV (reference sequence). The V gene end was trimmed by 7 bases and the J gene end by 2 bases; junction bases not matched to a gene: 7. The CDR3 spans 15 residues. CDR3 sequence: CASKEAGGPYNEQFF. The CDR3 DNA is TGTGCCAGCAAGGAGGCGGGGGGCCCCTACAATGAGCAGTTCTTC.

This clonotype came up a few times. The CDR3 DNA reads TGCAGCGTTGAAGGTCAGCTTCACAATGAGCAGTTCTTC. This codes for CSVEGQLHNEQFF. J is TRBJ2-1 and V is TRBV29-1; D is unclear. V lost 1 base and J 5 bases, leaving 9 bases between the germline ends. The CDR3 sequence is 13 residues long. Germline V CDR1 and CDR2: SQVTM, ANQGSEA.

As DNA, the CDR3 is TGTGCCATCAGTGACCCCGGACAGGGGGGGCACTATGGCTACACCTTC. Translated, it gives CAISDPGQGGHYGYTF. The rearrangement uses TRBV10-3 and TRBJ1-2; TRBD1 agrees at 10 bases. The CDR3 contains 16 residues. CDR1 is ENHRY, CDR2 SYGVKD, per germline. The V segment lost 3 bases and the J segment 3 bases; nucleotides outside the gene matches: 7.

The V and J genes are TRBV20-1 and TRBJ2-7; D is unclear. CDR3 length: 15 residues. Germline CDR1 is DFQATT and CDR2 is SNEGSKA (reference sequence). The ends were cut back, 3 bases at V and 1 base at J, with 16 bases in the middle. In nucleotides, the CDR3 is TGCAGTGCTAGGGACCCGACTGGGGTTTCCTACGAGCAGTACTTC. It is translated as CSARDPTGVSYEQYF.

This clonotype came up a few times. The chain uses TRBV7-2 and TRBJ2-3, with TRBD2 as a possible D gene (6 bases). The CDR3 has 14 amino acids. V gave up 7 bases and J gave up 1 base, with 12 bases separating them. The V gene's germline CDR1 is SGHTA and CDR2 FQGNSA. The CDR3 sequence: CASTRDSGTDTQYF. In nucleotides, the CDR3 is TGTGCCAGCACCCGGGACTCTGGCACAGATACGCAGTATTTT.

The gene calls are TRBV12-3 or TRBV12-4 and TRBJ2-7; no reliable D call. The CDR3 totals 14 residues. The V and J ends lost 6 bases and 7 bases respectively, with 19 bases between them. CDR3 nucleotide sequence: TGTGCCAGCAGCCCACTTTTAGGGTCTGGGGAGCAGTACTTC. Translated: CASSPLLGSGEQYF.

The chain employs TRBV6-5 and TRBJ2-1; D remains unclear. Germline assignment: CDR1 MNHEY and CDR2 SVGAGI. The CDR3 runs 14 residues. V was shortened by 2 bases and J by 4 bases, with 9 bases between the two germline ends. Here the CDR3 reads CASSYQSWYNEQFF. The CDR3 DNA sequence: TGTGCCAGCAGTTACCAGTCTTGGTACAATGAGCAGTTCTTC.

This clonotype was observed a handful of times. The rearrangement uses TRBV9 and TRBJ2-3; 8 nucleotides match TRBD2. From germline, CDR1 is SGDLS and CDR2 YYNGEE. This CDR3 is built from 16 residues. The ends lost 0 bases at V and 2 bases at J; junction bases unmatched: 5. Here the CDR3 DNA reads TGTGCCAGCAGCGTAGGAACTAGCGGTCCCACAGATACGCAGTATTTT. Amino acids: CASSVGTSGPTDTQYF.

The chain couples TRBV24-1 to TRBJ1-2; tentative D call: TRBD1 (5 bases). V dropped 4 bases and J dropped 12 bases, with 17 bases sitting between them. This CDR3 region has 13 residues. CDR1 KGHDR and CDR2 SFDVKD come from the germline V gene. The CDR3 bases are TGTGCCACCAGTGACCGGGACCATGGCGGCCACACCTTC. As protein: CATSDRDHGGHTF.

This clonotype has only a few counts. The chain joins TRBV7-2 to TRBJ2-5; 9 bases align to TRBD1. Germline CDR1 is SGHTA and CDR2 is FQGNSA. The CDR3 covers 13 residues. V shed 6 bases and J 1 base; nucleotides not matched to a gene: 0. The CDR3: CASRTGGQETQYF. CDR3 DNA: TGTGCCAGCAGGACAGGGGGCCAAGAGACCCAGTACTTC.

CDR3 residues: CSVEPSGLTDTQYF. The DNA of the CDR3 is TGCAGCGTTGAACCGTCAGGGCTGACAGATACGCAGTATTTT. The rearrangement uses TRBV29-1 and TRBJ2-3; D perhaps matches TRBD1 (5 bases). Trimming shortened V by 2 bases and J by 3 bases, and 12 bases separated the two germline ends. There are 14 residues in the CDR3. The germline gives CDR1 SQVTM, CDR2 ANQGSEA.

The chain recombines TRBV7-9 with TRBJ2-7; the D gene is possibly TRBD2 (6 bases). Deletions cut 4 bases from V and 3 bases from J, with 19 bases between. The CDR3 totals 16 residues. Germline-derived CDR1 and CDR2 are SEHNR and FQNEAQ (reference sequence). CDR3 sequence (DNA): TGTGCCAGCAGCTGGCGGGGAGATCTTCATGACTACGAGCAGTACTTC. Protein product: CASSWRGDLHDYEQYF. Together with reference TRBV7-9 and TRBJ2-7, the CDR3 gives the full variable domain: DTGVSQNPRHKITKRGQNVTFRCDPISEHNRLYWYRQTLGQGPEFLTYFQNEAQLEKSRLLSDRFSAERPKGSFSTLEIQRTEQGDSAMYLCASSWRGDLHDYEQYFGPGTRLTVT.

The genes are TRBV29-1 and TRBJ2-7, with a tentative D call TRBD1 (6 bases). The germline CDR1 and CDR2 sequences are SQVTM and ANQGSEA. V lost 7 bases and J lost 4, with 14 bases in between. The CDR3 is 12 residues long. This CDR3 reads CSALTGAYEQYF. The CDR3 nucleotides read TGCAGCGCATTGACAGGAGCTTACGAGCAGTACTTC.

The rearrangement uses TRBV6-6 and TRBJ2-5; 10 nucleotides line up with TRBD2. J gave up 2 bases and V 0 bases, and 3 bases lay outside the gene matches. CDR3 length: 16 residues. Germline values: CDR1 MNHNY, CDR2 SVGAGI (reference sequence). The CDR3 sequence: CASSYSLAGAQETQYF. The CDR3 nucleotides read TGTGCCAGCAGTTACTCCCTAGCGGGGGCGCAAGAGACCCAGTACTTC.

The J gene is TRBJ2-1, the V gene TRBV7-8, with unresolved D. This CDR3 has 12 residues. Trimming shortened V by 2 bases and J by 7 bases, and 6 bases separated the two germline ends. CDR1 and CDR2 from the germline V gene are SGHVS and FQNEAQ. CDR3 bases: TGTGCCAGCAGCTTACGAGCGAATGAGCAGTTCTTC. This gives the protein CASSLRANEQFF.

This clonotype was seen a few times. This chain's CDR3 is CSATGGYNQPQHF. The CDR3 DNA follows: TGCAGCGCGACAGGGGGGTATAATCAGCCCCAGCATTTT. The chain joins TRBV29-1 to TRBJ1-5, with TRBD1 matching 9 bases. The CDR3 sequence is 13 residues long. Germline values: CDR1 SQVTM, CDR2 ANQGSEA. Trimming at V came to 7 bases and at J to 4 bases, leaving 5 bases not matched to a gene.

V and J are TRBV4-2 and TRBJ2-5; 9 bases are shared with TRBD2. This CDR3 is 16 amino acids long. Trimming at V came to 1 base and at J to 13 bases, leaving 16 bases not matched to a gene. The germline CDR1 and CDR2 sequences are LGHNA and YNFKEQ. CDR3 bases: TGTGCCAGCAGCCAAGCTTTCCCTAGCGGGGATTCCGAGCGGTACTTC. It codes for CASSQAFPSGDSERYF.

The chain carries TRBV4-3 and TRBJ2-1, with 7 bases that match TRBD2. Germline values: CDR1 LGHNA, CDR2 YSLEER. This CDR3 contains 15 residues. With 5 bases clipped from V and 0 bases from J, the junction kept 4 bases outside the gene matches. CDR3 bases: TGCGCCAGCAGCACTAGCGCTAGCTCCTACAATGAGCAGTTCTTC. Translating gives CASSTSASSYNEQFF.

This rearrangement joins TRBV12-3 or TRBV12-4 to TRBJ1-2; the D gene is possibly TRBD1 (6 bases). This CDR3 has 13 amino acids. V was clipped by 7 bases and J by 2 bases, with 11 bases between them. The CDR3: CASNQQGNYGYTF. The CDR3 DNA reads TGTGCCAGCAATCAACAGGGAAACTATGGCTACACCTTC.

This clonotype was picked up one time. This chain connects TRBV4-3 to TRBJ1-2, with 7 bases lining up with TRBD1. V was pared by 3 bases and J by 7 bases, with 5 bases of the junction left unmatched. CDR1 and CDR2 from the germline V gene are LGHNA and YSLEER. The CDR3 totals 13 residues. The chain's CDR3 is CASSHTGEGGYTF. CDR3 nucleotides: TGCGCCAGCAGCCACACAGGGGAGGGTGGCTACACCTTC.

The chain is built from TRBV6-2 or TRBV6-3 and TRBJ1-2, with 7 positions matching TRBD1. CDR1 is MNHEY, CDR2 SVGEGT, per germline. The CDR3 runs 15 residues. With 0 bases clipped from V and 7 bases from J, the junction kept 8 bases outside the gene matches. The CDR3 loop is CASSYSSGGIGGYTF. The CDR3 nucleotides read TGTGCCAGCAGTTACTCGTCAGGGGGAATCGGTGGCTACACCTTC.

V and J are TRBV9 and TRBJ2-1, with 12 bases aligning to TRBD2. The CDR3 has 19 residues. J lost 9 bases, V lost 5 bases, and 21 bases had no gene match. CDR1 and CDR2 from the germline V gene are SGDLS and YYNGEE. Here the CDR3 DNA reads TGTGCCAGCAGTCGAATAGTTGGGACTAGCGGGCTCCCACTAGGTGAGCAGTTCTTC. Its protein is CASSRIVGTSGLPLGEQFF.

The chain is built from TRBV20-1 and TRBJ2-5; no clear D. Gene TRBJ2-7 matches the end of the DNA better, so the J call may be wrong. The CDR3 runs 13 residues. Germline V gene data show CDR1 as DFQATT and CDR2 as SNEGSKA (reference sequence). CDR3 in amino acids: CSATDVLRYEQYF. CDR3 bases: TGCAGTGCTACTGACGTCCTCCGGTACGAGCAGTACTTC.

V gene TRBV9 combines with J gene TRBJ1-5; TRBD1 aligns across 7 bases. The V gene end was trimmed by 3 bases and the J gene end by 3 bases; junction bases not matched to a gene: 3. Per germline, CDR1 SGDLS and CDR2 YYNGEE. The CDR3 runs to 14 residues. The CDR3 nucleotides are TGTGCCAGCAGCGAGACAGGGAACAATCAGCCCCAGCATTTT. Protein product: CASSETGNNQPQHF.

This chain uses TRBV21-1 with TRBJ2-5; the table calls TRBD1, which could not be checked here. TRBV21-1 is given as a pseudogene. The CDR3 extends over 15 amino acids. The DNA for the CDR3 is TGTGCCAGCAGCAAAGCGTCCCAGGGCCAAGAGACCCAGTACTTC. This translates into CASSKASQGQETQYF.

This chain connects TRBV20-1 to TRBJ1-2, with TRBD1 matching over 7 bases. The CDR3 sequence is 15 residues long. The junction had 9 bases not matched to a gene; V was cut back by 5 bases and J by 0 bases. Germline CDR1 and CDR2: DFQATT and SNEGSKA (reference sequence). The CDR3: CSAYRQGDANYGYTF. The CDR3 DNA is TGCAGTGCTTACCGACAGGGCGATGCTAACTATGGCTACACCTTC.